Listed here is a single T cell receptor (beta chain). TCRdb re-called the 5' RACE reads and gives one entry per CDR3 protein, without DNA. The sample has over 150,000 distinct CDR3 sequences, and its top ten clones hold approximately 2.4%. The germline CDR1 and CDR2 sequences are SGHDT and YYEEEE. The CDR3 is made up of 13 amino acids. This sample was included in a study of monozygotic twins with inflammatory bowel disease. V and J are TRBV5-6 and TRBJ2-7. This TCR came from a human donor with ulcerative colitis or Crohn's disease, or a healthy co-twin of an affected twin (not recorded which). What was sequenced was blood. CDR3 residues: CASTRRRIYEQYF. Variable domain in full (rest from reference TRBV5-6 and TRBJ2-7): DAGVTQSPTHLIKTRGQQVTLRCSPKSGHDTVSWYQQALGQGPQFIFQYYEEEERQRGNFPDRFSGHQFPNYSSELNVNALLLGDSALYLCASTRRRIYEQYFGPGTRLTVT.